These 32 T cell receptor beta chains were sequenced from one sample in a study of blood T cell repertoires in COVID-19. Some clones are missing from TCRdb's copy, which holds only in-frame ones; the method was immunoSEQ multiplex PCR. Among over 350,000 clones, about 90% were seen once, and the ten largest hold roughly 1.8%. Sequencing was carried out using PBMCs or T cells enriched from blood (not recorded which). The source is a young woman with acute COVID-19.

This chain links TRBV5-4 with TRBJ2-7, with 8 bases fitting TRBD2. Germline loops: CDR1 SGHNT, CDR2 YYREEE (reference sequence). Trimming removed 4 bases from V and 3 bases from J; junction bases left unmatched: 9. The CDR3 covers 15 residues. CDR3 bases: TGTGCCAGCAGCAGGGAGGTTAGCGGGGACTACGAGCAGTACTTC. Translation: CASSREVSGDYEQYF.

This CDR3 is CASRTSTGTGEETQYF. For the CDR3, the DNA is TGTGCCAGCAGAACCAGTACCGGGACAGGGGAAGAGACCCAGTACTTC. This rearrangement joins TRBV7-8 to TRBJ2-5, with 10 nucleotides matching TRBD1. The germline gives CDR1 SGHVS, CDR2 FQNEAQ. The trim removed 6 bases at V and 3 bases at J, leaving 10 bases unmatched. The CDR3 runs 16 residues.

The chain is built from TRBV12-3 or TRBV12-4 and TRBJ1-2; no clear D. Trimming shortened V by 3 bases and J by 7 bases, and 12 bases separated the two germline ends. The CDR3 runs to 13 residues. The CDR3 nucleotides are TGTGCCAGCAGTTTTGAGTCGGGTTTTGGCTACACCTTC. It yields the protein CASSFESGFGYTF.

The chain combines TRBV9 with TRBJ1-5, with D possibly matching TRBD1 (6 bases). The CDR3 has 16 residues. The germline CDR1 and CDR2 sequences are SGDLS and YYNGEE. V was cut by 4 bases and J by 0 bases, with 14 bases left in between. The CDR3 DNA follows: TGTGCCAGCAGCAAAGGACAGAGCTATAGCAATCAGCCCCAGCATTTT. Amino acid sequence: CASSKGQSYSNQPQHF.

V and J are TRBV15 and TRBJ2-1; tentatively, D is TRBD1 (6 bases). V was pared by 1 base and J by 8 bases, with 12 bases between. CDR1 and CDR2 from the germline V gene are LNHNV and YYDKDF (reference sequence). This CDR3 is built from 14 residues. Here the CDR3 DNA reads TGTGCCACCAGCAGAGCCATACAGGGCCATGAGCAGTTCTTC. Translating gives CATSRAIQGHEQFF. The complete variable domain, with remaining parts taken from reference TRBV15 and TRBJ2-1, reads DAMVIQNPRYQVTQFGKPVTLSCSQTLNHNVMYWYQQKSSQAPKLLFHYYDKDFNNEADTPDNFQSRRPNTSFCFLDIRSPGLGDTAMYLCATSRAIQGHEQFFGPGTRLTVL.

The V gene is TRBV5-4, the J gene TRBJ2-7, with TRBD2 matching 11 bases. V lost 0 bases and J lost 0; bases outside the gene matches: 5. CDR3 length: 17 amino acids. CDR1 and CDR2 (germline): SGHNT, YYREEE (reference sequence). CDR3: CASSLGATSGGSYEQYF. CDR3 sequence (DNA): TGTGCCAGCAGCTTGGGGGCTACTAGCGGGGGCTCCTACGAGCAGTACTTC.

The chain combines TRBV6-6 with TRBJ2-1; TRBD2 matches at 7 bases. V shed 0 bases and J 8 bases; nucleotides not matched to a gene: 1. The CDR3 loop spans 13 amino acids. Germline V CDR1 and CDR2: MNHNY, SVGAGI (reference sequence). CDR3 in amino acids: CASSYSTSHEQFF. The CDR3 nucleotides read TGTGCCAGCAGTTACTCGACTAGCCATGAGCAGTTCTTC.

This chain joins TRBV5-1 and TRBJ2-5, with D hard to call. The CDR3 covers 13 residues. V lost 2 bases and J lost 1, with 6 bases in between. Germline assignment: CDR1 SGHRS and CDR2 YFSETQ. The CDR3 bases are TGCGCCAGCAGCTTTACGCGCCAAGAGACCCAGTACTTC. This codes for CASSFTRQETQYF. The whole variable domain, filled in from reference TRBV5-1 and TRBJ2-5, reads KAGVTQTPRYLIKTRGQQVTLSCSPISGHRSVSWYQQTPGQGLQFLFEYFSETQRNKGNFPGRFSGRQFSNSRSEMNVSTLELGDSALYLCASSFTRQETQYFGPGTRLLVL.

The chain recombines TRBV2 with TRBJ2-3; TRBD1 agrees at 8 bases. This CDR3 has 14 amino acids. From germline, CDR1 is SNHLY and CDR2 FYNNEI. Trimming took 7 bases from V and 6 from J; bases not matched to a gene: 9. The CDR3 region is CASTDRDLGDTQYF. The DNA of the CDR3 is TGTGCCAGCACGGACAGGGACCTAGGGGATACGCAGTATTTT.

This sequence joins TRBV27 and TRBJ2-2, with 9 bases aligning to TRBD1. There are 17 residues in the CDR3. Per germline, CDR1 MNHEY and CDR2 SMNVEV (reference sequence). The trim removed 3 bases at V and 6 bases at J, leaving 11 bases unmatched. The CDR3 spells CASSFRVAGTGPGELFF. The CDR3, as DNA: TGTGCCAGCAGTTTTCGAGTGGCCGGGACAGGGCCCGGGGAGCTGTTTTTT.

The chain couples TRBV9 to TRBJ2-5; D is unclear. The V end was cut by 0 bases, the J end by 4 bases, with 10 bases between. CDR1 and CDR2 (germline): SGDLS, YYNGEE. CDR3 length: 14 amino acids. CDR3 protein: CASSVDGEPETQYF. CDR3 bases: TGTGCCAGCAGCGTAGATGGAGAGCCAGAGACCCAGTACTTC.

The chain combines TRBV29-1 with TRBJ1-5; 11 positions agree with TRBD1. This CDR3 contains 15 residues. V trimming: 5 bases; J trimming: 4 bases; junction bases outside the gene matches: 7. The germline gives CDR1 SQVTM, CDR2 ANQGSEA. CDR3 in amino acids: CSVRGQGGANQPQHF. CDR3 in DNA: TGCAGCGTTAGGGGACAGGGGGGGGCGAATCAGCCCCAGCATTTT.

This chain links TRBV7-9 with TRBJ2-7; 9 nucleotides agree with TRBD2. J lost 7 bases, V lost 5 bases, and 15 bases had no gene match. The CDR3 sequence is 16 residues long. The germline V gene encodes CDR1 SEHNR and CDR2 FQNEAQ (reference sequence). The CDR3 DNA reads TGTGCCAGCAGCCCCGAGATGAGCGGGGGGAGTTTTGAGCAGTACTTC. It translates to CASSPEMSGGSFEQYF.

This chain uses TRBV15 with TRBJ2-5, with TRBD1 as a possible D gene (5 bases). Trimming stripped 1 base from V and 1 base from J, with 19 bases between. The CDR3 runs to 18 residues. Germline lookup yields CDR1 LNHNV and CDR2 YYDKDF (reference sequence). DNA of the CDR3: TGTGCCACCAGCAGAGGACGGTGGCACCTTGGGGCCCAAGAGACCCAGTACTTC. Its protein is CATSRGRWHLGAQETQYF.

A few counts support this clone. Other DNA sequences in the sample encode the same CDR3. This chain joins TRBV28 and TRBJ1-1, with no clear D. The germline gives CDR1 MDHEN, CDR2 SYDVKM. The CDR3 runs 11 residues. Trimming left V 7 bases short and J 0 bases short, with 3 bases between. Written as DNA, the CDR3 is TGTGCCAGCACCATGAACACTGAAGCTTTCTTT. It codes for CASTMNTEAFF.

The rearrangement uses TRBV6-5 and TRBJ1-2; TRBD1 agrees at 10 bases. The length of the CDR3 is 14 residues. Germline CDR1 reads MNHEY; CDR2 reads SVGAGI. V shed 6 bases, J shed 8 bases, and the junction held 9 bases outside the gene matches. CDR3: CASSSTGQGEGYTF. In nucleotides, the CDR3 is TGTGCCAGCAGCTCCACTGGACAGGGGGAGGGCTACACCTTC.

V and J are TRBV18 and TRBJ2-7; D perhaps matches TRBD1 (6 bases). Germline CDR1 KGHSH, CDR2 LQKENI. This CDR3 has 17 amino acids. V was pared by 4 bases and J by 0 bases, with 19 bases between. In nucleotides, the CDR3 is TGTGCCAGCTCACAGGGGACACCCACGATGGGCTCCTACGAGCAGTACTTC. It yields the protein CASSQGTPTMGSYEQYF.

The V and J genes are TRBV5-4 and TRBJ1-5; D ambiguous. V was pared by 0 bases and J by 9 bases, with 7 bases between. The CDR3 is 12 amino acids. Germline CDR1 SGHNT, CDR2 YYREEE (reference sequence). CDR3 coding DNA: TGTGCCAGCAGCTTGGGACATGGGCCCCAGCATTTT. Translating it yields CASSLGHGPQHF.

This clone was seen a single time. V usage is TRBV2 and J usage is TRBJ1-5; TRBD1 agrees at 9 bases. The junction had 9 bases not matched to a gene; V was cut back by 8 bases and J by 7 bases. In germline, CDR1 is SNHLY, CDR2 FYNNEI. The CDR3 sequence is 14 residues long. This chain's CDR3 is CASRDRALGQPQHF. In DNA form, the CDR3 reads TGTGCCAGCCGGGACAGGGCCCTTGGGCAGCCCCAGCATTTT.

The CDR3 DNA reads TGCGCCAGCACGACAGGGGCGAACACTGAAGCTTTCTTT. Translated, it gives CASTTGANTEAFF. The J gene is TRBJ1-1, the V gene TRBV5-1; 8 bases are a match to TRBD1. Germline lookup yields CDR1 SGHRS and CDR2 YFSETQ. The ends lost 6 bases at V and 1 base at J; junction bases unmatched: 2. The CDR3 loop spans 13 amino acids.

The gene calls are TRBV6-2 or TRBV6-3 and TRBJ2-5, with D hard to call. The CDR3 is made up of 15 amino acids. The germline V gene encodes CDR1 MNHEY and CDR2 SVGEGT. Deletions cut 0 bases from V and 5 bases from J, with 13 bases between. Here the CDR3 reads CASSYSRVSRETQYF. DNA for the CDR3: TGTGCCAGCAGTTACTCGAGAGTTTCTAGGGAGACCCAGTACTTC.

This chain joins TRBV4-1 and TRBJ2-5; a possible D gene is TRBD2 (5 bases). Trimming removed 6 bases at V and 5 bases at J, with 19 bases between. Germline lookup yields CDR1 MGHRA and CDR2 YSYEKL. This CDR3 is 15 amino acids long. The CDR3 loop is CASRRVGGPGETQYF. The DNA for the CDR3 is TGCGCCAGCAGGAGAGTAGGTGGACCGGGGGAGACCCAGTACTTC.

The V and J genes are TRBV12-3 or TRBV12-4 and TRBJ1-4, with 7 bases aligning to TRBD1. The CDR3 sequence is 10 residues long. V dropped 5 bases and J dropped 14; count of bases not matched to a gene: 2. CDR3 sequence (DNA): TGTGCCAGCAGTGGGGGACAGCTGTTTTTT. It codes for CASSGGQLFF.

The genes are TRBV25-1 and TRBJ2-3; 13 bases are a match to TRBD2. From germline, CDR1 is MGHDK and CDR2 SYGVNS. The CDR3 length is 18 residues. After removal of 6 bases from V and 4 bases from J, the junction contained 13 bases not matched to a gene. DNA of the CDR3: TGTGCCAGCAGAACTGGACTAGCGGGAGTGGGGAGGTCAGATACGCAGTATTTT. It codes for CASRTGLAGVGRSDTQYF.

The CDR3 bases are TGTGCCAGCAGCTCTCACAGGGTTCCTGACTATGGCTACACCTTC. Residues: CASSSHRVPDYGYTF. This chain connects TRBV11-2 to TRBJ1-2; possible D gene TRBD1, 6 bases. Looked up from germline, CDR1 is SGHAT and CDR2 is FQNNGV. V shed 4 bases and J shed 3 bases, with 15 bases lying between them. The CDR3 contains 15 residues.

The chain employs TRBV6-5 and TRBJ2-5; the match to TRBD2 covers 10 bases. Trimming removed 6 bases from V and 0 bases from J; junction bases left unmatched: 4. This CDR3 is built from 15 residues. Germline CDR1 MNHEY, CDR2 SVGAGI. Here the CDR3 DNA reads TGTGCCAGCAGGAAACTAGCGGGGAACCAAGAGACCCAGTACTTC. Residues: CASRKLAGNQETQYF.

This clone occurred a few times. This chain joins TRBV4-1 and TRBJ1-6, with 12 bases that match TRBD1. Germline CDR1 MGHRA, CDR2 YSYEKL. Germline trimming cut 3 bases from V and 4 bases from J; bases unmatched to any gene: 7. The CDR3 consists of 18 residues. As DNA, the CDR3 is TGCGCCAGCAGCCAGGCCGGGACAGGGGGCTCATATAATTCACCCCTCCACTTT. It codes for CASSQAGTGGSYNSPLHF.

The chain links TRBV5-6 to TRBJ2-7, with 8 bases aligning to TRBD2. Germline lookup yields CDR1 SGHDT and CDR2 YYEEEE. Trimming removed 4 bases from V and 5 bases from J; junction bases left unmatched: 8. The CDR3 is 14 residues long. The CDR3 loop reads CASSPIAGSDEQYF. CDR3 nucleotide sequence: TGTGCCAGCAGCCCAATAGCGGGATCCGACGAGCAGTACTTC.

This chain joins TRBV12-5 and TRBJ1-2; D ambiguous. The germline CDR1 and CDR2 sequences are LGHNT and FRNRAP. There are 15 residues in the CDR3. Between the trimmed V and J ends, which lost 3 bases and 4 bases, there was a span of 15 bases. The CDR3 spells CASGLGRPRLYGYTF. CDR3 DNA: TGTGCTAGTGGTTTAGGAAGACCCCGACTCTATGGCTACACCTTC.

This clone appeared a single time. The chain has TRBV24-1 and TRBJ2-1, with a tentative D call TRBD2 (6 bases). Trimming shortened V by 9 bases and J by 2 bases, and 16 bases separated the two germline ends. This CDR3 comprises 15 residues. Germline CDR1 KGHDR, CDR2 SFDVKD. In nucleotides, the CDR3 is TGTGCCACCTCACCGGGACTTGGGACCTACAATGAGCAGTTCTTC. Translation: CATSPGLGTYNEQFF.

This chain links TRBV24-1 with TRBJ1-2; a weak D match, TRBD1 (6 bases). Germline V gene sequence: CDR1 KGHDR, CDR2 SFDVKD. The CDR3 runs to 13 residues. V was clipped by 3 bases and J by 8 bases, with 12 bases between them. The CDR3 DNA is TGTGCCACCAGTGATAACAGGGATAGAGGCTACACCTTC. This sequence encodes CATSDNRDRGYTF.

V is TRBV6-1 and J is TRBJ2-3, with 8 positions matching TRBD2. CDR1 MNHNS and CDR2 SASEGT come from the germline V gene. With 7 bases clipped from V and 5 bases from J, the junction kept 11 bases outside the gene matches. CDR3 size: 15 residues. CDR3 protein: CASTPWVAGKDTQYF. CDR3 coding DNA: TGTGCCAGCACCCCGTGGGTAGCGGGGAAAGATACGCAGTATTTT.